The T cell receptor (beta chain) under discussion was sequenced for a study of human T cells and chemical hapten exposure. About the study: Patients, a majority of them female, were diagnosed with alopecia areata, totalis or universalis. Study-wide results and limits: It should be noted that donors had alopecia, so their immune response may differ from healthy people's.

The germline CDR1 and CDR2 sequences are SGHVS and FQNEAQ. V lost 5 bases and J 7 bases, leaving 12 bases between the germline ends. This CDR3 comprises 13 residues. Under the authors' procedure: Ranging from roughly 20,000 to 690,600, TCR counts per sample had a median value of around 90,000. MiXCR was run by TCRdb on the RACE reads, yielding one entry per CDR3 protein. These V and J calls originate from TCRdb's pipeline instead of the authors' own analysis. The table includes about 84,000 distinct CDR3 sequences, more than 9% detected once. Time point noted: patch test 2, 6 weeks after DPC sensitization. The treatment was: therapeutic diphenylcyclopropenone sensitization with weekly scalp DPC. This clonotype was found once. Its antigen is currently unknown. This may come from a read error, since a much larger clone is one base off.

V is TRBV7-8 and J is TRBJ1-5; D ambiguous. The TCR sequence derives from a woman aged 45-60 years with alopecia areata. Some clones in this sample may be carry-over from other donors' samples. Specimen: whole blood, collected in connection with sensitization to the hapten diphenylcyclopropenone (DPC). The CDR3 here is CASSTGRRQPQHF. CDR3 nucleotides: TGTGCCAGCAGCACCGGGAGGCGGCAGCCCCAGCATTTT.